This T cell receptor beta chain was captured by sequencing in a study of blood T cell repertoires in COVID-19. This table comes from immunoSEQ multiplex PCR, and its TCRdb copy is limited to in-frame clones, with some not included. The data contain some 59,000 clones, about 77% of them singletons. Sequencing was carried out using peripheral blood. The sequence was collected from a man at least 80 years old with active or convalescent COVID-19.

The DNA for the CDR3 is TGTGCCAGCAGCTTAGGTTATCGAGCGGGAGGTGGCCCCAATGAGCAGTTCTTC. Its protein product is CASSLGYRAGGGPNEQFF. The rearrangement joins TRBV11-2 to TRBJ2-1; 9 nucleotides agree with TRBD2. V gave up 1 base and J gave up 6 bases; unmatched junction bases: 13. The length of the CDR3 is 18 residues. Germline CDR1 reads SGHAT; CDR2 reads FQNNGV.